The entry below gives a single TCR beta chain sequence along with its context. Authors' methods: Nucleated cell number was recorded as an estimate derived from reference gene primer amplification. Produced via immunoSEQ multiplex PCR; TCRdb's table is partial and in-frame only. The D gene and trimming were derived from the DNA, and the V and J assignments and clone size from that table. The data contain tens of thousands of clones, over 75% of them singletons. The data are from a study of blood T cell repertoires in COVID-19. Turning to the study itself: From T cells, B-cell-depleted T cells, or PBMCs came the material, which was cDNA or gDNA.

The CDR3 is made up of 15 amino acids. Trimming at V came to 1 base and at J to 6 bases, leaving 3 bases not matched to a gene. CDR1 and CDR2 (germline): SEHNR, FQNEAQ (reference sequence). Sequencing input: peripheral blood. The genes are TRBV7-9 and TRBJ1-6; 7 nucleotides match TRBD1. This TCR was sampled from a woman of 80 years or more with acute or convalescent COVID-19. CDR3 sequence (DNA): TGTGCCAGCAGCTTAGGGACAGGTCTTAATTCACCCCTCCACTTT. Translating gives CASSLGTGLNSPLHF.